This entry lists 9 T cell receptor beta chains sequenced from one sample in a study of graft-versus-host responses after intestinal transplantation. Clones were read by immunoSEQ multiplex PCR, and TCRdb kept only the in-frame ones, dropping some. The profile shows tens of thousands of clones, roughly four fifths of them singletons. Here the sequenced sample was PBMCs, taken about 1,000 days after transplant. Receptors originate from a human patient who received an intestinal transplant, so some T cells may come from the graft donor.

The rearrangement uses TRBV5-4 and TRBJ2-2; D perhaps matches TRBD2 (7 bases). Germline V gene lookup returns CDR1 SGHNT and CDR2 YYREEE (reference sequence). V was shortened by 0 bases and J by 5 bases, with 14 bases between the two germline ends. There are 16 residues in the CDR3. CDR3 in DNA: TGTGCCAGCAGCTTGGATGGAGGGGGAGGGACCGGGGAGCTGTTTTTT. Its protein is CASSLDGGGGTGELFF.

This clone was observed a handful of times. The chain has TRBV15 and TRBJ1-2, with D tentatively TRBD1 (5 bases). The V end lost 6 bases, the J end lost 8 bases, and 25 bases lay between the germline ends. Germline loops: CDR1 LNHNV, CDR2 YYDKDF (reference sequence). This CDR3 has 16 amino acids. CDR3 region: CATSIGAAGREGGYTF. For the CDR3, the DNA is TGTGCCACCAGTATTGGGGCGGCAGGTAGGGAAGGAGGCTACACCTTC.

This sequence joins TRBV30 and TRBJ1-4; weak D call: TRBD1 (6 bases). The CDR3 is 16 amino acids. Germline assignment: CDR1 GTSNPN and CDR2 SVGIG (reference sequence). The ends were cut back, 3 bases at V and 2 bases at J, with 16 bases in the middle. The DNA for the CDR3 is TGTGCCTGGAGCCGAAGGGGGGGACGGACTAATGAAAAACTGTTTTTT. This codes for CAWSRRGGRTNEKLFF.

This clone appeared once. V is TRBV13 and J is TRBJ1-2, with 8 bases matching TRBD1. The CDR3 has 15 residues. V shed 0 bases, J shed 3 bases, and the junction held 3 bases outside the gene matches. Germline V CDR1 and CDR2: PRHDT, FYEKMQ (reference sequence). CDR3 sequence reads: CASSLGAQGDYGYTF. The CDR3 nucleotides are TGTGCCAGCAGCTTAGGGGCACAGGGGGACTATGGCTACACCTTC.

The chain combines TRBV18 with TRBJ2-1, with 15 bases matching TRBD2. Trimming cost V 3 bases and J 7 bases; bases outside gene matches: 7. Germline V lookup: CDR1 KGHSH, CDR2 LQKENI. This CDR3 comprises 17 residues. The CDR3 region has the DNA TGTGCCAGCTCACCTCAAGGACTAGCGGGAGGGCTTAATGAGCAGTTCTTC. Translated, it gives CASSPQGLAGGLNEQFF.

This clone rates as large (0.1 to 1%). The rearrangement links TRBV30 to TRBJ1-1; 7 bases line up with TRBD1. Germline CDR1 and CDR2: GTSNPN and SVGIG (reference sequence). V was pared by 2 bases and J by 0 bases, with 9 bases of the junction left unmatched. This CDR3 has 16 residues. As DNA, the CDR3 is TGTGCCTGGAGTAAGCCGGACAGGCAAATGAACACTGAAGCTTTCTTT. Protein: CAWSKPDRQMNTEAFF.

This rearrangement joins TRBV5-1 to TRBJ1-1; D is undetermined. Trimming shortened V by 0 bases and J by 1 base, and 10 bases separated the two germline ends. This CDR3 is built from 15 residues. The germline CDR1 and CDR2 sequences are SGHRS and YFSETQ. The CDR3 nucleotides read TGCGCCAGCAGCTTGGAAAGAATTCCGAACACTGAAGCTTTCTTT. Its translation is CASSLERIPNTEAFF. Variable domain in full (rest from reference TRBV5-1 and TRBJ1-1): KAGVTQTPRYLIKTRGQQVTLSCSPISGHRSVSWYQQTPGQGLQFLFEYFSETQRNKGNFPGRFSGRQFSNSRSEMNVSTLELGDSALYLCASSLERIPNTEAFFGQGTRLTVV.

The chain has TRBV7-9 and TRBJ2-5; the D gene is possibly TRBD1 (6 bases). The CDR3 extends over 17 amino acids. The germline gives CDR1 SEHNR, CDR2 FQNEAQ (reference sequence). Trimming shortened V by 2 bases and J by 1 base, and 17 bases separated the two germline ends. In nucleotides, the CDR3 is TGTGCCAGCAGCTTAAGCCGGGACACTCAACTCCAAGAGACCCAGTACTTC. Translation: CASSLSRDTQLQETQYF.

By its share, this clone is large. This chain joins TRBV4-1 and TRBJ1-2, with D possibly matching TRBD1 (6 bases). Trimming took off 1 base at V and 0 bases at J, with 18 bases between the two ends. Germline loops: CDR1 MGHRA, CDR2 YSYEKL. The CDR3 has 18 residues. The CDR3 region is CASSQVTGWVNPNYGYTF. The CDR3 nucleotides are TGCGCCAGCAGCCAAGTTACAGGGTGGGTTAATCCTAACTATGGCTACACCTTC.